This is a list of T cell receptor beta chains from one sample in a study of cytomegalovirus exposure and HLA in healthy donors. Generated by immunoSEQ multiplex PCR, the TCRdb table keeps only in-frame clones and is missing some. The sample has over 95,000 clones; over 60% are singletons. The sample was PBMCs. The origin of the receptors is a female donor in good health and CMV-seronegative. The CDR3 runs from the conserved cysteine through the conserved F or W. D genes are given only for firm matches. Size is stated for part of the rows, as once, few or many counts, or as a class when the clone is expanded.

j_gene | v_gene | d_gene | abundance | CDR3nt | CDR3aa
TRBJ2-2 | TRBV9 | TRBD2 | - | TGTGCCAGCAGCGTAGGAGCGGGAGGGCCCGGGGAGCTGTTTTTT | CASSVGAGGPGELFF
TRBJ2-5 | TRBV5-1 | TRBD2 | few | TGCGCCAGCAGCTTGGCTAGCGGGTATAGGGAGACCCAGTACTTC | CASSLASGYRETQYF
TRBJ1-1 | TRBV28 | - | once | TGTGCCAGCAGTTTAGTCTTAGCCGTGAACACTGAAGCTTTCTTT | CASSLVLAVNTEAFF
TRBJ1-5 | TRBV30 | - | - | TGTGCCTGGAGCTCACAGGGATATCAGCCCCAGCATTTT | CAWSSQGYQPQHF
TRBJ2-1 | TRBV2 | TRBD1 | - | TGTGCCAGCAGTGAACGGCAGGGGGCGGTCAATGAGCAGTTCTTC | CASSERQGAVNEQFF
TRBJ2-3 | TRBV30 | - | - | TGTGCCTGGAGTGTAGGGGAGGAGACAAACCTAGAGGATACGCAGTATTTT | CAWSVGEETNLEDTQYF
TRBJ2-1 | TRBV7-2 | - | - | TGTGCCAGCAGCTTAGCCCCTACGGGCCAGGGGATAAGGAATGAGCAGTTCTTC | CASSLAPTGQGIRNEQFF
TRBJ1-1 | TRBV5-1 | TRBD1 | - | TGCGCCAGCAGCTCAACCGGGACAGGGTACACTGAAGCTTTCTTT | CASSSTGTGYTEAFF
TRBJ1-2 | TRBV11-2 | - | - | TGTGCCAGCTCGGAAGGGGCGGGAGGCTACACCTTC | CASSEGAGGYTF
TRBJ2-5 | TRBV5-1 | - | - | TGCGCCAGCAGCCCCAACGGGGGGCCTTGGGAGACCCAGTACTTC | CASSPNGGPWETQYF
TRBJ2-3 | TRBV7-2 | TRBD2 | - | TGTGCCAGCAGCTTTATAGCGGGAGGCGGGGGAGATACGCAGTATTTT | CASSFIAGGGGDTQYF
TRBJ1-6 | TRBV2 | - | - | TGTGCCAGCAGTGAAGGGCCCAGGGCGCTGGTTAGCTCCTATAATTCACCCCTCCACTTT | CASSEGPRALVSSYNSPLHF
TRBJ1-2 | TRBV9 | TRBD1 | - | TGTGCCAGCAGCGTAGCAGGACAGGGGGCGTATGGCTACACCTTC | CASSVAGQGAYGYTF
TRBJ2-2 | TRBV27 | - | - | TGTGCCAGCAGTTTAGAGAGGGGACTGGGGCGTACCGGGGAGCTGTTTTTT | CASSLERGLGRTGELFF
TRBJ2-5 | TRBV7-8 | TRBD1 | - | TGTGCCAGCAGCTTCCGGGACAGGGGTCCGGAGACCCAGTACTTC | CASSFRDRGPETQYF
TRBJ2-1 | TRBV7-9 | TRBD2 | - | TGTGCCAGCAGCTTACCACGACTAGCGGGCTCCTACAATGAGCAGTTCTTC | CASSLPRLAGSYNEQFF
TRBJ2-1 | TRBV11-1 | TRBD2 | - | TGTGCCAGCAGCCGAGGGCGGGCGGGAGAACCACGGAATGAGCAGTTCTTC | CASSRGRAGEPRNEQFF
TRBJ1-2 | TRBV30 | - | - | TGTGCCTGGAGTGCCGGCCTAGCGGGCTACACCTTC | CAWSAGLAGYTF
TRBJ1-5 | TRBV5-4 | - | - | TGTGCCTCCGACCCGGAACACCAGGGGATAGAAAATCAGCCCCAGCATTTT | CASDPEHQGIENQPQHF
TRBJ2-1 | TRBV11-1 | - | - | TGTGCCAGCTCCGCGGGCTGGGGCAATGAGCAGTTCTTC | CASSAGWGNEQFF
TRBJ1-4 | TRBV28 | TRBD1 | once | TGTGCCACCATGTTGGAGGGGGCCACTAATGAAAAACTGTTTTTT | CATMLEGATNEKLFF
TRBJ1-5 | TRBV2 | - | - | TGTGCCAGCAGTGGATCGGGGGGAAGTCAGCCCCAGCATTTT | CASSGSGGSQPQHF
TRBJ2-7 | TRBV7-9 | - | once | TGTGCCAGCAGCGACACGAGACAGATGGAGCAGTACTTC | CASSDTRQMEQYF
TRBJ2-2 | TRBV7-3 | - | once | TGTGCCAGCAGCCCTACACTGACATTTGGAACCGGGGAGCTGTTTTTT | CASSPTLTFGTGELFF
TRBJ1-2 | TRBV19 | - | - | TGTGCCAGTAGTACCCTGGACAGAAACTATGGCTACACCTTC | CASSTLDRNYGYTF
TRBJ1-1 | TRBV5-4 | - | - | TGTGCCAGCAGCTTGGACAAGAACACTGAAGCTTTCTTT | CASSLDKNTEAFF
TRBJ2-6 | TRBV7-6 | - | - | TGTGCCAGCAGCCCAGTTGGGGGGGGCGAAGTCTCTGGGGCCAACGTCCTGACTTTC | CASSPVGGGEVSGANVLTF